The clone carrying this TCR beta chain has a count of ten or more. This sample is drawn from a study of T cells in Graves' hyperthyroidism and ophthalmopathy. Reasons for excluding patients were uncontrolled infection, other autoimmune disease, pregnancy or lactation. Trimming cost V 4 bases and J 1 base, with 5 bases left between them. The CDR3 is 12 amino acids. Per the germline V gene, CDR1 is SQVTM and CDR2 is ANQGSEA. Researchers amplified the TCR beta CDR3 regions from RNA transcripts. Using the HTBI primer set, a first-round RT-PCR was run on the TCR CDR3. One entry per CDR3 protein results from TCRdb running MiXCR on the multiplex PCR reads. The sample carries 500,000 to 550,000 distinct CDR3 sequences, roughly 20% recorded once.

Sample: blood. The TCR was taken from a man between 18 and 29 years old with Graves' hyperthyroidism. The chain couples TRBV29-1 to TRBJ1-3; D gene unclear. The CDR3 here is CSVAPSGNTIYF. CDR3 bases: TGCAGCGTTGCTCCTTCTGGAAACACCATATATTTT.